This T cell receptor (beta chain) was sequenced for a study of type 1 regulatory T cells. Study summary: This in vitro CD4 product, T-allo10, is enriched for Tr1 cells and alloantigen-specific. Study-wide points: Type 1 regulatory T cells had a more restricted TCR repertoire than non-type 1 regulatory T cells.

TCRdb reprocessed the reads with MiXCR, giving one entry per CDR3 protein. The sample carries about 59,000 distinct CDR3 sequences, less than 70% recorded once. The CDR3 spans 16 residues. Trimming took 0 bases from V and 4 from J; bases not matched to a gene: 3. Looked up from germline, CDR1 is DFQATT and CDR2 is SNEGSKA (reference sequence). About this clonotype: Its specificity is unknown.

This clonotype was obtained from a human donor in good health. The sequenced sample consisted of cultured non-Tr1 T cells, either the whole culture or a sorted T cell fraction (not recorded which). V is TRBV20-1 and J is TRBJ2-3; 14 nucleotides align to TRBD2. As DNA, the CDR3 is TGCAGTGCTAGAGACGGGACTAGCGGGAGACCAGATACGCAGTATTTT. Residues: CSARDGTSGRPDTQYF.